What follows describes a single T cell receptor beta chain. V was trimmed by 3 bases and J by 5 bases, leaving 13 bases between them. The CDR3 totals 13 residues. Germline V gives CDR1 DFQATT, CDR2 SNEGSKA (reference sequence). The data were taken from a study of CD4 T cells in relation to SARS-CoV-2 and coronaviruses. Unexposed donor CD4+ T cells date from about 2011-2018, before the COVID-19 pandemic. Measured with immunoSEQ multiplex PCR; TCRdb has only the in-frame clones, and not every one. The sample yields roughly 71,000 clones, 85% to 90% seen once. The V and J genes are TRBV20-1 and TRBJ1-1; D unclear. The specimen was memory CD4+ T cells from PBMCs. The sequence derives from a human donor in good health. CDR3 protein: CSASYAFGTEAFF. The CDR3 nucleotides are TGCAGTGCTAGTTACGCTTTCGGGACTGAAGCTTTCTTT.